These 15 T cell receptor beta chains share one sample of origin, sequenced in a study of CD8+ T cells in alopecia areata. RNA extraction was followed by reverse transcription into cDNA, which acted as the sequencing template. Here immunoSEQ multiplex PCR was the method, and the copy in TCRdb shows in-frame clones only, minus some. The sample yields over 150,000 clones, 56% seen once. Sequenced material: CD8+ T cells sorted from blood. The receptors shown here come from a human donor in good health.

The J gene is TRBJ1-1, the V gene TRBV7-6; 8 bases are shared with TRBD1. V was pared by 4 bases and J by 2 bases, with 3 bases of the junction left unmatched. This CDR3 spans 14 amino acids. Germline CDR1 reads SGHVS; CDR2 reads FNYEAQ. The CDR3 loop reads CASSYDRGNTEAFF. The CDR3 nucleotides read TGTGCCAGCAGCTATGACAGGGGCAACACTGAAGCTTTCTTT. The whole variable domain, remainder taken from reference TRBV7-6 and TRBJ1-1, is GAGVSQSPRYKVTKRGQDVALRCDPISGHVSLYWYRQALGQGPEFLTYFNYEAQQDKSGLPNDRFSAERPEGSISTLTIQRTEQRDSAMYRCASSYDRGNTEAFFGQGTRLTVV.

The V gene is TRBV29-1, the J gene TRBJ2-1; the match to TRBD1 covers 8 bases. CDR3 size: 13 residues. V shed 3 bases and J 7 bases; nucleotides not matched to a gene: 5. CDR1 and CDR2 (germline): SQVTM, ANQGSEA. The CDR3 here is CSVDSGGMNEQFF. The CDR3 bases are TGCAGCGTTGATTCAGGGGGCATGAATGAGCAGTTCTTC.

The chain links TRBV27 to TRBJ1-1, with a possible D match to TRBD1 (5 bases). This CDR3 spans 14 amino acids. V dropped 7 bases and J dropped 3 bases, with 15 bases sitting between them. Germline assignment: CDR1 MNHEY and CDR2 SMNVEV (reference sequence). In DNA, the CDR3 is TGTGCCAGCAATTTGAGTCCGGGGGACACTGAAGCTTTCTTT. Protein product: CASNLSPGDTEAFF.

CDR3 residues: CASSQGLAAQETQYF. In DNA, the CDR3 is TGCGCCAGCAGCCAAGGACTAGCGGCTCAAGAGACCCAGTACTTC. V is TRBV5-1 and J is TRBJ2-5, with 10 positions matching TRBD2. Germline V gene data show CDR1 as SGHRS and CDR2 as YFSETQ. After removal of 4 bases from V and 2 bases from J, the junction contained 5 bases not matched to a gene. This CDR3 has 15 residues.

This chain connects TRBV29-1 to TRBJ2-1, with D possibly being TRBD2 (6 bases). The CDR3 has 12 residues. Germline values: CDR1 SQVTM, CDR2 ANQGSEA. V dropped 8 bases and J dropped 4 bases, with 12 bases sitting between them. The CDR3 region is CSSYGGYNEQFF. For the CDR3, the DNA is TGCAGCTCTTACGGGGGTTACAATGAGCAGTTCTTC.

This clone was seen just once. The J gene is TRBJ2-5, the V gene TRBV13, with D tentatively TRBD2 (5 bases). There are 15 residues in the CDR3. V lost 0 bases and J lost 2, with 10 bases in between. The germline gives CDR1 PRHDT, CDR2 FYEKMQ (reference sequence). This CDR3 reads CASSLGLGAQETQYF. The CDR3 DNA reads as TGTGCCAGCAGCTTAGGACTGGGAGCTCAAGAGACCCAGTACTTC.

V and J are TRBV6-5 and TRBJ2-2; D gene uncertain. V lost 4 bases to trimming and J lost 0 bases, with 6 bases between them. The germline V gene has CDR1 MNHEY and CDR2 SVGAGI. The CDR3 totals 14 residues. For the CDR3, the DNA is TGTGCCAGCAGTTCGACACCGAACACCGGGGAGCTGTTTTTT. Translated, it gives CASSSTPNTGELFF.

The rearrangement uses TRBV4-1 and TRBJ1-1; the D is unclear. This CDR3 is 14 amino acids long. Germline V lookup: CDR1 MGHRA, CDR2 YSYEKL. V lost 2 bases and J lost 3, with 10 bases in between. The CDR3 region is CASSQPWTDTEAFF. In DNA, the CDR3 is TGCGCCAGCAGCCAACCTTGGACTGACACTGAAGCTTTCTTT.

This clone has just one count. The chain carries TRBV4-2 and TRBJ2-7; D possibly uses TRBD1 or TRBD2 (5 bases each). CDR1 LGHNA and CDR2 YNFKEQ come from the germline V gene. The CDR3 totals 15 residues. Trimming removed 0 bases at V and 4 bases at J, with 13 bases between. The CDR3 loop is CASSQDMGTIYEQYF. CDR3 bases: TGTGCCAGCAGCCAAGATATGGGGACCATATACGAGCAGTACTTC.

This clone was seen a few times. This chain links TRBV13 with TRBJ2-6, with TRBD2 matching over 7 bases. The junction had 8 bases not matched to a gene; V was cut back by 10 bases and J by 2 bases. This CDR3 has 15 residues. The germline CDR1 and CDR2 sequences are PRHDT and FYEKMQ (reference sequence). The CDR3 spells CATFLRGAGANVLTF. The CDR3 DNA reads TGTGCCACCTTCCTCCGGGGGGCTGGGGCCAACGTCCTGACTTTC.

The J gene is TRBJ2-5, the V gene TRBV5-1; tentative D call: TRBD1 (6 bases). Matching the DNA end better, TRBJ2-7 makes the J call doubtful. This CDR3 region has 15 residues. Germline V gene sequence: CDR1 SGHRS, CDR2 YFSETQ. The CDR3 DNA is TGCGCCAGCAGCCCAACACAGGGTACTGTAAACGAGCAGTACTTC. It translates to CASSPTQGTVNEQYF.

V is TRBV6-5 and J is TRBJ1-1; D unresolved. The V gene lost 2 bases and the J gene lost 6 bases, with 13 bases spanning the gap. There are 14 residues in the CDR3. Germline lookup yields CDR1 MNHEY and CDR2 SVGAGI. As DNA, the CDR3 is TGTGCCAGCAGTTACGGGCAGATGGCGGCTGAAGCTTTCTTT. Amino acids: CASSYGQMAAEAFF.

The V call is TRBV7-9, the J call TRBJ1-1, with 7 bases aligning to TRBD1. Germline values: CDR1 SEHNR, CDR2 FQNEAQ (reference sequence). This CDR3 is built from 14 residues. Unmatched junction bases numbered 6, after V lost 4 bases and J lost 4 bases. The CDR3 DNA sequence: TGTGCCAGCAGCTCTAACAGGGGAGTCACTGAAGCTTTCTTT. Encoded protein: CASSSNRGVTEAFF.

The V call is TRBV7-9, the J call TRBJ1-1, with 8 bases matching TRBD1. V was clipped by 5 bases and J by 0 bases; unmatched bases: 5. Germline V lookup: CDR1 SEHNR, CDR2 FQNEAQ (reference sequence). CDR3 length: 15 amino acids. CDR3: CASSAGQGMNTEAFF. CDR3 in DNA: TGTGCCAGCAGCGCAGGACAGGGAATGAACACTGAAGCTTTCTTT. The full variable domain, with the rest looked up from reference TRBV7-9 and TRBJ1-1, is DTGVSQNPRHKITKRGQNVTFRCDPISEHNRLYWYRQTLGQGPEFLTYFQNEAQLEKSRLLSDRFSAERPKGSFSTLEIQRTEQGDSAMYLCASSAGQGMNTEAFFGQGTRLTVV.

The rearrangement joins TRBV25-1 to TRBJ1-1; D not resolved. The CDR3 contains 11 residues. Germline lookup yields CDR1 MGHDK and CDR2 SYGVNS. The V and J ends lost 8 bases and 5 bases respectively, with 9 bases between them. CDR3 in amino acids: CASGPRTEAFF. CDR3 DNA: TGTGCCAGCGGCCCCAGGACTGAAGCTTTCTTT. Combining the CDR3 with reference TRBV25-1 and TRBJ1-1 gives the whole variable domain EADIYQTPRYLVIGTGKKITLECSQTMGHDKMYWYQQDPGMELHLIHYSYGVNSTEKGDLSSESTVSRIRTEHFPLTLESARPSHTSQYLCASGPRTEAFFGQGTRLTVV.